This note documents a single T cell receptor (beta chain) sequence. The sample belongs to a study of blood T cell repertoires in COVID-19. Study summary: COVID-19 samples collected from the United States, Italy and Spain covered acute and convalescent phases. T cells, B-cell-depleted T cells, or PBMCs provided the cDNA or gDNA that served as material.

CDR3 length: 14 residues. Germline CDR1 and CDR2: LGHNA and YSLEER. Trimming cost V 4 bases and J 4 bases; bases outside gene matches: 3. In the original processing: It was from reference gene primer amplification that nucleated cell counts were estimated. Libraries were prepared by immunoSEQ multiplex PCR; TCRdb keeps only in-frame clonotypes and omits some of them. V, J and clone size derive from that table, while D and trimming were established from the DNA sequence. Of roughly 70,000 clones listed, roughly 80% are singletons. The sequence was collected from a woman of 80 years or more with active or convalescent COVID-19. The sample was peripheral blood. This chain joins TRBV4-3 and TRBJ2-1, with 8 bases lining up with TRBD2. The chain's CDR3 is CASSLGGGYNEQFF. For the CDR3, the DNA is TGCGCCAGCAGCCTCGGGGGGGGGTACAATGAGCAGTTCTTC.